The rows below give T cell receptor beta chains drawn from one sample of a study of control samples from healthy donors and cancer patients. Generated by immunoSEQ multiplex PCR, the TCRdb table keeps only in-frame clones and is missing some. The sample holds about 150,000 clones, about 89% seen once. Sequenced sample: blood. All receptors come from a young man in good health. Both conserved end residues are part of each CDR3. A D gene is named only where the DNA matches it firmly. Rows give clone size only sometimes, using once, few, many, or a class for an expanded clone.

>TRBV2|TRBJ2-2|-|TRBD1
TGTGCCAGCCGGACAGGGAACACCGGGGAGCTGTTTTTT
CASRTGNTGELFF
>TRBV7-2|TRBJ2-3|-|-
TGTGCCAGCAGCGACACAGATACGCAGTATTTT
CASSDTDTQYF
>TRBV2|TRBJ2-7|-|-
TGTGCCAGCAGGTTAATCAGCTACGAGCAGTACTTC
CASRLISYEQYF
>TRBV30|TRBJ2-1|-|TRBD1
TGTGCCTTGGACGGGACAGGGGATTGGGGTGAGCAGTTCTTC
CALDGTGDWGEQFF
>TRBV14|TRBJ2-3|-|-
TGTGCCAGCAGCCAAGATTGGGCTAGCATGGATACGCAGTATTTT
CASSQDWASMDTQYF
>TRBV6-2/TRBV6-3|TRBJ2-7|-|-
TGTGCCAGCAGTTCTCGGACCGGAGGCGAGCAGTACTTC
CASSSRTGGEQYF
>TRBV6-4|TRBJ2-2|few|-
TGTGCCAGCAGTGACTCGACAACGGGGGAGCTGTTTTTT
CASSDSTTGELFF
>TRBV6-4|TRBJ1-1|-|-
TGTGCCAGCAGTGACTCGAGTAAAGGGACTGAAGCTTTCTTT
CASSDSSKGTEAFF
>TRBV6-5|TRBJ2-5|-|-
TGTGCCAGCACCGTACGGTGGGGGGCCGGTGAGACCCAGTACTTC
CASTVRWGAGETQYF
>TRBV4-3|TRBJ1-6|many|-
TGCGCCAGCAGCCAAGGGAGGGGCGGGGGTTCACCCCTCCACTTT
CASSQGRGGGSPLHF